These 29 T cell receptor beta chains came from one sample sequenced in a study of response to subunit inactivated influenza vaccine. TCRdb analysed the RT-PCR reads with MiXCR anew, one entry per CDR3 protein. Altogether some 540,000 distinct CDR3 sequences are present, under 30% being singletons, with the ten largest covering 2.5% to 3%. These data were likewise used in another study, on T cells expressing NK-cell markers. From that study: With UMIs, 5'RACE template switching was used to make TCR beta cDNA.

The sequenced sample was CD4+ T cells sorted from PBMCs, obtained less than 13 days after vaccination. All receptors derive from a man aged 50 or older who received an inactivated influenza vaccine.

This clonotype turned up a few times. The V gene is TRBV14, the J gene TRBJ2-7; D ambiguous. Trimming left V 0 bases short and J 9 bases short, with 18 bases between. The germline V gene has CDR1 SGHDN and CDR2 FVKESK. The CDR3 runs 15 residues. CDR3 protein: CASSQEYSYVRGQYF. Here the CDR3 DNA reads TGTGCCAGCAGCCAAGAGTACAGCTATGTACGTGGGCAGTACTTC.

This clonotype has a handful of counts. This rearrangement joins TRBV5-1 to TRBJ2-3; 7 nucleotides agree with TRBD2. This CDR3 spans 13 amino acids. Germline V gene lookup returns CDR1 SGHRS and CDR2 YFSETQ. J was trimmed by 8 bases and V by 0 bases; bases with no gene match: 3. CDR3 bases: TGCGCCAGCAGCTTGGTTTCTAGCGGTACGCAGTATTTT. As protein: CASSLVSSGTQYF.

The chain uses TRBV11-1 and TRBJ2-3; 7 positions agree with TRBD1. The CDR3 extends over 12 amino acids. In germline, CDR1 is SGHAT, CDR2 FQDESV (reference sequence). V lost 5 bases to trimming and J lost 10 bases; unmatched junction nucleotides: 6. The CDR3 is CASSPTGFSQYF. The CDR3 nucleotides are TGTGCCAGCAGCCCGACAGGGTTCTCGCAGTATTTT.

This clonotype was seen a few times. The V and J genes are TRBV6-2 or TRBV6-3 and TRBJ2-3; D gene unclear. The V gene's germline CDR1 is MNHEY and CDR2 SVGEGT. This CDR3 is built from 15 residues. V was pared by 6 bases and J by 1 base, with 14 bases between. DNA of the CDR3: TGTGCCAGCAGCCCACGATTCTTTGGCACAGATACGCAGTATTTT. Translated, it gives CASSPRFFGTDTQYF.

The DNA of the CDR3 is TGCGCCAGCAGCCGGGGGGAACCCACCGGGGAGCTGTTTTTT. Its protein is CASSRGEPTGELFF. The chain couples TRBV5-1 to TRBJ2-2, with 7 bases lining up with TRBD2. Germline CDR1 is SGHRS and CDR2 is YFSETQ. The CDR3 runs 14 residues. After removal of 4 bases from V and 4 bases from J, the junction contained 4 bases not matched to a gene.

This clonotype was seen many times. The chain carries TRBV2 and TRBJ1-1; D unclear. The CDR3 length is 13 residues. Deletions cut 4 bases from V and 1 base from J, with 7 bases between. Germline-derived CDR1 and CDR2 are SNHLY and FYNNEI. The CDR3 region is CASSGQRNTEAFF. In DNA, the CDR3 is TGTGCCAGCAGTGGGCAGCGGAACACTGAAGCTTTCTTT.

This clonotype turned up a few times. This chain connects TRBV2 to TRBJ2-2; 10 positions agree with TRBD1. The trim removed 7 bases at V and 0 bases at J, leaving 2 bases unmatched. The CDR3 totals 15 residues. Per germline, CDR1 SNHLY and CDR2 FYNNEI. CDR3 DNA: TGTGCCAGCACGGGACAGGGGACGAACACCGGGGAGCTGTTTTTT. Its protein product is CASTGQGTNTGELFF.

In this sample, this clonotype turned up a few times. The V call is TRBV28, the J call TRBJ2-1; D not resolved. CDR3 length: 11 residues. V dropped 6 bases and J dropped 8 bases, with 8 bases sitting between them. Germline lookup yields CDR1 MDHEN and CDR2 SYDVKM. In DNA, the CDR3 is TGTGCCAGCAGCCAAGCGCATGAGCAGTTCTTC. Protein: CASSQAHEQFF.

This clonotype appeared a few times. The chain is built from TRBV12-3 or TRBV12-4 and TRBJ2-3; perhaps TRBD1 as D (5 bases). CDR3 length: 13 amino acids. V lost 6 bases, J lost 5 bases, and 12 bases lay in between. This CDR3 is CASSRRGVDTQYF. CDR3 nucleotide sequence: TGTGCCAGCAGCCGAAGGGGTGTAGATACGCAGTATTTT.

V gene TRBV2 combines with J gene TRBJ1-1; D not certain. The CDR3 spans 13 residues. Trimming pared 6 bases from V and 1 base from J, leaving 9 bases between. Germline V gene data show CDR1 as SNHLY and CDR2 as FYNNEI. The CDR3 nucleotides are TGTGCCAGCAGATCCGTAGGGAACACTGAAGCTTTCTTT. Amino acid sequence: CASRSVGNTEAFF.

The chain uses TRBV6-1 and TRBJ2-7, with no clear D. The CDR3 sequence is 13 residues long. With 6 bases removed from V and 6 bases from J, the gap between germline ends came to 15 bases. The germline CDR1 and CDR2 sequences are MNHNS and SASEGT. The CDR3: CASRESRGREQYF. The CDR3 coding sequence is TGTGCCAGCAGGGAGTCACGAGGTCGCGAGCAGTACTTC.

The chain carries TRBV12-3 or TRBV12-4 and TRBJ2-1; D not resolved. This CDR3 spans 13 amino acids. V was trimmed by 6 bases and J by 7 bases, leaving 13 bases between them. This chain's CDR3 is CASRRTAANEQFF. CDR3 nucleotides: TGTGCCAGCAGAAGGACCGCAGCGAATGAGCAGTTCTTC.

Only one count was recorded for this clonotype. The chain has TRBV20-1 and TRBJ2-7; D is unresolved. In germline, CDR1 is DFQATT, CDR2 SNEGSKA (reference sequence). The CDR3 has 13 amino acids. V dropped 3 bases and J dropped 5 bases, with 14 bases sitting between them. The CDR3 is CSARRPEVDEQYF. CDR3 nucleotide sequence: TGCAGTGCTAGGCGACCAGAGGTCGACGAGCAGTACTTC.

The CDR3 DNA follows: TGTGCCAGCAGCCAGACAGGGGGCGCAAGGACGCAGTATTTT. Translation gives CASSQTGGARTQYF. The rearrangement links TRBV7-2 to TRBJ2-3; TRBD1 matches at 10 bases. This CDR3 has 14 residues. The ends lost 5 bases at V and 9 bases at J; junction bases unmatched: 8. Looked up from germline, CDR1 is SGHTA and CDR2 is FQGNSA.

The chain carries TRBV6-2 or TRBV6-3 and TRBJ2-7, with 9 nucleotides matching TRBD1. V gave up 7 bases and J gave up 0 bases; unmatched junction bases: 7. Germline V CDR1 and CDR2: MNHEY, SVGEGT. The length of the CDR3 is 15 residues. In DNA, the CDR3 is TGTGCCAGCAAGACCTTGGGACAGGGCTCCTACGAGCAGTACTTC. Amino acid sequence: CASKTLGQGSYEQYF.

The chain combines TRBV7-8 with TRBJ2-7; D tentatively reads TRBD1 or TRBD2 (5 bases each). This CDR3 has 15 residues. The germline V gene encodes CDR1 SGHVS and CDR2 FQNEAQ. The germline V and J ends were trimmed by 5 bases and 5 bases, with 19 bases remaining between them. This chain's CDR3 is CASSPRPPGLDEQYF. The CDR3 nucleotides are TGTGCCAGCAGCCCTCGACCGCCGGGGCTCGACGAGCAGTACTTC. Using reference TRBV7-8 and TRBJ2-7 for the parts outside the CDR3, the full variable domain is GAGVSQSPRYKVAKRGQDVALRCDPISGHVSLFWYQQALGQGPEFLTYFQNEAQLDKSGLPSDRFFAERPEGSVSTLKIQRTQQEDSAVYLCASSPRPPGLDEQYFGPGTRLTVT.

This clonotype was observed a few times. The J gene is TRBJ1-1, the V gene TRBV6-2 or TRBV6-3; 7 bases fit TRBD1. The ends lost 5 bases at V and 6 bases at J; junction bases unmatched: 12. CDR3 length equals 15 residues. Germline-derived CDR1 and CDR2 are MNHEY and SVGEGT. CDR3 residues: CASSPDRAGYAEAFF. Here the CDR3 DNA reads TGTGCCAGCAGTCCTGACAGGGCGGGGTACGCTGAAGCTTTCTTT.

The rearrangement links TRBV30 to TRBJ2-5; 7 nucleotides line up with TRBD1. CDR3 size: 12 residues. Germline CDR1 is GTSNPN and CDR2 is SVGIG (reference sequence). The junction had 6 bases not matched to a gene; V was cut back by 4 bases and J by 7 bases. The CDR3 nucleotides are TGTGCCTGGAAAAGGGGGCCTGGGACCCAGTACTTC. Amino acid sequence: CAWKRGPGTQYF. The complete variable domain, with remaining parts taken from reference TRBV30 and TRBJ2-5, reads SQTIHQWPATLVQPVGSPLSLECTVEGTSNPNLYWYRQAAGRGLQLLFYSVGIGQISSEVPQNLSASRPQDRQFILSSKKLLLSDSGFYLCAWKRGPGTQYFGPGTRLLVL.

V and J are TRBV7-2 and TRBJ2-7, with 9 bases matching TRBD2. V lost 7 bases to trimming and J lost 4 bases; unmatched junction nucleotides: 17. CDR3 size: 17 residues. CDR1 SGHTA and CDR2 FQGNSA come from the germline V gene. The CDR3 nucleotides are TGTGCCAGCATCCCCCGTGGCAGCGGGAGGAGTGGATACGAGCAGTACTTC. Its translation: CASIPRGSGRSGYEQYF.

This chain links TRBV6-1 with TRBJ2-1; D gene ambiguous. V shed 4 bases and J shed 7 bases, with 14 bases lying between them. This CDR3 has 14 residues. Germline V gene data show CDR1 as MNHNS and CDR2 as SASEGT. CDR3 amino acids: CASSGASVGNEQFF. For the CDR3, the DNA is TGTGCCAGCAGTGGTGCGTCAGTGGGGAATGAGCAGTTCTTC.

The sample holds one count of this clonotype. The J gene is TRBJ2-1, the V gene TRBV18; a weak D match, TRBD1 (6 bases). CDR1 is KGHSH, CDR2 LQKENI, per germline. V was pared by 3 bases and J by 6 bases, with 12 bases between. The CDR3 loop spans 14 amino acids. The CDR3 nucleotides read TGTGCCAGCTCACCGCGACAGGAGAGCAATGAGCAGTTCTTC. This gives the protein CASSPRQESNEQFF.

This clonotype has more than one count but fewer than ten. The V call is TRBV10-3, the J call TRBJ2-1; 7 nucleotides match TRBD2. This CDR3 contains 13 residues. V gave up 2 bases and J gave up 5 bases; unmatched junction bases: 0. Germline values: CDR1 ENHRY, CDR2 SYGVKD. The CDR3 is CAISEGLDNEQFF. In DNA, the CDR3 is TGTGCCATCAGTGAGGGACTAGACAATGAGCAGTTCTTC.

This clonotype was detected ten times or more. CDR3 amino acids: CASSWSQETQYF. The CDR3 DNA reads as TGCGCCAGCAGTTGGTCACAAGAGACCCAGTACTTC. The chain uses TRBV5-1 and TRBJ2-5, with D unresolved. CDR1 is SGHRS, CDR2 YFSETQ, per germline. The germline V and J ends were trimmed by 5 bases and 2 bases, with 7 bases remaining between them. This CDR3 has 12 residues.

V gene TRBV7-2 combines with J gene TRBJ1-2; D might be TRBD1 (5 bases). Germline V gene lookup returns CDR1 SGHTA and CDR2 FQGNSA. The CDR3 loop spans 15 amino acids. The germline V and J ends were trimmed by 4 bases and 8 bases, with 20 bases remaining between them. The CDR3: CASSWGLGLSGGYTF. The DNA for the CDR3 is TGTGCCAGCAGCTGGGGTTTGGGACTCAGTGGCGGCTACACCTTC.

The chain has TRBV6-2 or TRBV6-3 and TRBJ1-5; 9 bases are shared with TRBD1. This CDR3 has 16 amino acids. Losses at the gene ends were 6 bases for V and 3 bases for J; bases not matched to a gene: 9. CDR1 is MNHEY, CDR2 SVGEGT, per germline. In DNA form, the CDR3 reads TGTGCCAGCAGCCTGACAGGGGGGGGCCTCAATCAGCCCCAGCATTTT. The encoded protein is CASSLTGGGLNQPQHF.

This clonotype has just a few counts. The chain is built from TRBV6-5 and TRBJ2-5, with D perhaps TRBD1 (6 bases). This CDR3 region has 16 residues. Trimming took off 0 bases at V and 4 bases at J, with 15 bases between the two ends. The germline CDR1 and CDR2 sequences are MNHEY and SVGAGI. CDR3 amino acids: CASSYSWGRGGETQYF. The CDR3 nucleotides are TGTGCCAGCAGTTACTCGTGGGGGCGAGGGGGAGAGACCCAGTACTTC.

This clonotype occurred many times. V gene TRBV27 combines with J gene TRBJ2-3, with D possibly matching TRBD2 (5 bases). The V gene's germline CDR1 is MNHEY and CDR2 SMNVEV (reference sequence). V shed 6 bases and J shed 3 bases, with 7 bases lying between them. CDR3 length equals 12 residues. The CDR3 DNA sequence: TGTGCCAGCAGCCGGGGTACAGATACGCAGTATTTT. It yields the protein CASSRGTDTQYF.

This clonotype was picked up many times. This rearrangement joins TRBV28 to TRBJ2-1, with a possible D match to TRBD2 (5 bases). The CDR3 is 12 amino acids. Germline V CDR1 and CDR2: MDHEN, SYDVKM. V was trimmed by 3 bases and J by 13 bases, leaving 13 bases between them. CDR3 sequence reads: CASSFSSRGQFF. The DNA of the CDR3 is TGTGCCAGCAGTTTTTCTAGCCGGGGTCAGTTCTTC. Supplemented by reference TRBV28 and TRBJ2-1, the full variable domain reads DVKVTQSSRYLVKRTGEKVFLECVQDMDHENMFWYRQDPGLGLRLIYFSYDVKMKEKGDIPEGYSVSREKKERFSLILESASTNQTSMYLCASSFSSRGQFFGPGTRLTVL.

The table lists this clonotype with many counts. This chain connects TRBV12-3 or TRBV12-4 to TRBJ2-1; D is tentatively TRBD1 or TRBD2 (5 bases each). This CDR3 has 14 residues. The V end lost 3 bases, the J end lost 6 bases, and 12 bases lay between the germline ends. The CDR3 sequence is CASSFSGSPNEQFF. The CDR3 DNA sequence: TGTGCCAGCAGTTTTTCAGGGAGCCCCAATGAGCAGTTCTTC.